The sequence of this T cell receptor (beta chain) was determined in a study of T cells in Graves' hyperthyroidism and ophthalmopathy. Overall study: Blood was drawn when the patient was first diagnosed and still untreated.

TCR beta CDR3 regions were amplified from RNA. HTBI primers were the set used in a first-round RT-PCR of the TCR CDR3. One entry per CDR3 protein results from TCRdb running MiXCR on the multiplex PCR reads. Here the sample spans about 290,000 distinct CDR3 sequences, about an eighth being singletons. The authors deemed Graves' hyperthyroidism stable absent ophthalmopathy progression within 18 months. The study left out patients who had uncontrolled infection, other autoimmune disease, pregnancy or lactation. Clinical symptoms, serum thyroxine, TRAb, thyroid ultrasound and orbital computed tomography established diagnosis. The germline gives CDR1 SGHAT, CDR2 FQNNGV. The CDR3 runs 14 residues. Trimming pared 5 bases from V and 3 bases from J, leaving 13 bases between. This clonotype has ten or more counts.

The clonotype comes from a woman in her forties with Graves' hyperthyroidism. The chain joins TRBV11-2 to TRBJ2-5, with D hard to call. Sequenced: blood. CDR3: CASSLARQKETQYF. The CDR3 bases are TGTGCCAGCAGCCTCGCGAGGCAGAAAGAGACCCAGTACTTC.